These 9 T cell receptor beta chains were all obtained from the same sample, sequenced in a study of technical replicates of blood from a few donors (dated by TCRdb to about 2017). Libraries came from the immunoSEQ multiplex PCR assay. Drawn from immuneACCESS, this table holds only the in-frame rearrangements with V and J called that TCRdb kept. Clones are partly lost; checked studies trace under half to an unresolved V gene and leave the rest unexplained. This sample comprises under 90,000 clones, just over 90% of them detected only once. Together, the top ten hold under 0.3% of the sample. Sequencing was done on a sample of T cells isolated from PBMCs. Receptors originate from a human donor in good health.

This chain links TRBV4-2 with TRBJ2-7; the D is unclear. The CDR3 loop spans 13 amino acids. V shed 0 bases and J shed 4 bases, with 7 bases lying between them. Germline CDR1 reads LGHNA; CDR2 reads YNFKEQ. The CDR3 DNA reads TGTGCCAGCAGCCAAGATATCCAGTACGAGCAGTACTTC. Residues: CASSQDIQYEQYF.

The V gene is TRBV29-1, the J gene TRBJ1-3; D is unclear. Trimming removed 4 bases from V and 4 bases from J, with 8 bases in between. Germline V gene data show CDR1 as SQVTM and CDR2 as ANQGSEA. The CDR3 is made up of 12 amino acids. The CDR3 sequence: CSVGAAGNTIYF. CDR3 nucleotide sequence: TGCAGCGTTGGGGCAGCCGGAAACACCATATATTTT.

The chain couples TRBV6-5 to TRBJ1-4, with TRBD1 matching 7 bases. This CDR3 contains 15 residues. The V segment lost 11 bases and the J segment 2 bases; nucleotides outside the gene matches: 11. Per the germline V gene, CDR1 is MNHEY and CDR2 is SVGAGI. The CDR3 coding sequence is TGTGCCCTCTCTCCCCCGGGACAGACTAATGAAAAACTGTTTTTT. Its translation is CALSPPGQTNEKLFF.

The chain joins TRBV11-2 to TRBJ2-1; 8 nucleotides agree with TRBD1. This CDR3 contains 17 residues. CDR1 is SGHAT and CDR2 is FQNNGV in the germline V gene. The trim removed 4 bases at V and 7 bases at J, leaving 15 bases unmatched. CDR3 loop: CASSSSTAGGAMNEQFF. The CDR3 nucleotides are TGTGCCAGCAGCTCCTCTACTGCAGGGGGCGCAATGAATGAGCAGTTCTTC.

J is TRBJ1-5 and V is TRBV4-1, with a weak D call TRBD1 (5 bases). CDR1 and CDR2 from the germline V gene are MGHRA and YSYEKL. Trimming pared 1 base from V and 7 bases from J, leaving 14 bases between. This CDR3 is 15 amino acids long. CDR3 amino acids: CASSQGGGGSQPQHF. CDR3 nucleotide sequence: TGCGCCAGCAGCCAAGGTGGTGGGGGGAGCCAGCCCCAGCATTTT.

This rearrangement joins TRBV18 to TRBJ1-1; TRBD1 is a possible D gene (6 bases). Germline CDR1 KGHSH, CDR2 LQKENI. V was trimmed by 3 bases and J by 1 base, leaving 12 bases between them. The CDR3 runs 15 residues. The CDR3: CASSPRTDKNTEAFF. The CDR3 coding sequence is TGTGCCAGCTCACCTCGGACAGATAAGAACACTGAAGCTTTCTTT.

CDR3 DNA sequence: TGCGCCAGCAGCCAAGATGGGCCTTCGACAGGGGGGTTCTACGAGCAGTACTTC. Protein: CASSQDGPSTGGFYEQYF. This sequence joins TRBV4-1 and TRBJ2-7; 9 bases agree with TRBD1. The germline gives CDR1 MGHRA, CDR2 YSYEKL. The V segment lost 0 bases and the J segment 3 bases; nucleotides outside the gene matches: 12. CDR3 length: 18 amino acids.

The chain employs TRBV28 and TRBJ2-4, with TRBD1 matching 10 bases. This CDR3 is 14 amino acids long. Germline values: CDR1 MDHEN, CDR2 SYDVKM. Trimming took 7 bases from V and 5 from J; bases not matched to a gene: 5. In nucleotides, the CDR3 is TGTGCCAGCACCCCCGGACAGGGGGAAAACATTCAGTACTTC. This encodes CASTPGQGENIQYF.

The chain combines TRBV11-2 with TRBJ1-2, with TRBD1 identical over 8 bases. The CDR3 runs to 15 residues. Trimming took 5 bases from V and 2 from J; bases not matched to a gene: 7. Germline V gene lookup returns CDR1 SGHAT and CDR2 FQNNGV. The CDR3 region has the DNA TGTGCCAGCAGCAAGAGACAGGGGACCAACTATGGCTACACCTTC. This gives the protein CASSKRQGTNYGYTF.